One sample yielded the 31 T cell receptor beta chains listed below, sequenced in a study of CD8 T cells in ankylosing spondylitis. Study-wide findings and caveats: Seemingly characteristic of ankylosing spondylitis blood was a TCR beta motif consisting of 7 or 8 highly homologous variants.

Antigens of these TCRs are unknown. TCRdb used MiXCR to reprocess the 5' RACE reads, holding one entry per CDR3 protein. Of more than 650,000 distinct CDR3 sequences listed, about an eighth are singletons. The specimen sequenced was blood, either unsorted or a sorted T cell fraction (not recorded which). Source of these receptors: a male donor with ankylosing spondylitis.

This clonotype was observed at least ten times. CDR3 sequence: CASSGHPGQGGNGYTF. DNA of the CDR3: TGTGCCAGCAGCGGACATCCGGGACAGGGAGGAAACGGCTACACCTTC. The chain carries TRBV9 and TRBJ1-2, with 9 bases aligning to TRBD1. Trimming took 3 bases from V and 8 from J; bases not matched to a gene: 14. In germline, CDR1 is SGDLS, CDR2 YYNGEE. The CDR3 totals 16 residues.

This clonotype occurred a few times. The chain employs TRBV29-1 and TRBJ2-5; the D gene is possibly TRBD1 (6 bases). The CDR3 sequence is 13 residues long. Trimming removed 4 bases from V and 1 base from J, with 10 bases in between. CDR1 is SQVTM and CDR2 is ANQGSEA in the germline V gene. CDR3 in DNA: TGCAGCGTTGCGGACAGCACCCAAGAGACCCAGTACTTC. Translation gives CSVADSTQETQYF.

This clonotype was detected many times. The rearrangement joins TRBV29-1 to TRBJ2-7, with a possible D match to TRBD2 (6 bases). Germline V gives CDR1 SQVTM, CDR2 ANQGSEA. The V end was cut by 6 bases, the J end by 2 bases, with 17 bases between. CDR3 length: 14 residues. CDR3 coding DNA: TGCAGCGTAAAAACCGGGACTGGAACCTACGAGCAGTACTTC. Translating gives CSVKTGTGTYEQYF.

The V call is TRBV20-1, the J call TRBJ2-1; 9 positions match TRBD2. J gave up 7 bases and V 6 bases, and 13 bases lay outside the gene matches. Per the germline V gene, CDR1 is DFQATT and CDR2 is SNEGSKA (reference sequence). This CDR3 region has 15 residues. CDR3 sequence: CSARRVAGVGNEQFF. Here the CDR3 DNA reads TGCAGTGCCCGGAGGGTAGCGGGAGTGGGGAATGAGCAGTTCTTC.

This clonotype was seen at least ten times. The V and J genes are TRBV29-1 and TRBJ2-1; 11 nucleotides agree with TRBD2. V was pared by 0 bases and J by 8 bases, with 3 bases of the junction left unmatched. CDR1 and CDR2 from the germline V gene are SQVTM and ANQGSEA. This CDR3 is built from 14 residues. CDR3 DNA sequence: TGCAGCGTTGAAGAACTAGCGGGGGTCTATGAGCAGTTCTTC. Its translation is CSVEELAGVYEQFF.

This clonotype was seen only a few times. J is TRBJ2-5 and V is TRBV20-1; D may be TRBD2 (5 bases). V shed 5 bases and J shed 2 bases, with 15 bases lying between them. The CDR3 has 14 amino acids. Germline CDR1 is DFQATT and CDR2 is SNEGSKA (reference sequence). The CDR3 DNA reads TGCAGTGCTCCCTTAAAACCGGGACAAGAGACCCAGTACTTC. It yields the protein CSAPLKPGQETQYF.

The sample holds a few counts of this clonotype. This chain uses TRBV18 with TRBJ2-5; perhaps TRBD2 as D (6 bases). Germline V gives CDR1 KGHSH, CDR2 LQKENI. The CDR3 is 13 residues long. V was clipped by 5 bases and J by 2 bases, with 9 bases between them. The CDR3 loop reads CASSTGLQETQYF. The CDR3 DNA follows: TGTGCCAGCTCAACGGGACTGCAAGAGACCCAGTACTTC.

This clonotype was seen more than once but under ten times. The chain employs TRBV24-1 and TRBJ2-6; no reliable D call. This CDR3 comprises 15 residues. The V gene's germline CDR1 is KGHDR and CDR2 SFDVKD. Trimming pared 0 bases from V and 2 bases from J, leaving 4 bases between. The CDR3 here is CATSDLRTGANVLTF. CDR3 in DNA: TGTGCCACCAGTGATTTGCGGACTGGGGCCAACGTCCTGACTTTC.

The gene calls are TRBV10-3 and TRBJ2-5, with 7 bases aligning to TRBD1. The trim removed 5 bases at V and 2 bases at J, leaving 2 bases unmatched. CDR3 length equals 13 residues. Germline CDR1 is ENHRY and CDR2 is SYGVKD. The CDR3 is CAISRDRQETQYF. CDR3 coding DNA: TGTGCCATCAGTCGGGACAGACAAGAGACCCAGTACTTC.

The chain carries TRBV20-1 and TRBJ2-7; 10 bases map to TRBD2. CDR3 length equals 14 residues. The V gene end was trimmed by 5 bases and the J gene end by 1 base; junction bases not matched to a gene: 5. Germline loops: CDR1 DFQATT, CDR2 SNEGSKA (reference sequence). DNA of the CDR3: TGCAGTGCTTCTAGCGGGGGTATATCCTACGAGCAGTACTTC. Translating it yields CSASSGGISYEQYF.

In DNA form, the CDR3 reads TGTGCCAGCAGCCCCCAGGGGCCAGCCTTCACAGATACGCAGTATTTT. Translating gives CASSPQGPAFTDTQYF. The chain uses TRBV7-2 and TRBJ2-3, with D perhaps matching TRBD1 (6 bases). CDR1 is SGHTA, CDR2 FQGNSA, per germline. This CDR3 is 16 amino acids long. The V and J ends lost 5 bases and 2 bases respectively, with 17 bases between them.

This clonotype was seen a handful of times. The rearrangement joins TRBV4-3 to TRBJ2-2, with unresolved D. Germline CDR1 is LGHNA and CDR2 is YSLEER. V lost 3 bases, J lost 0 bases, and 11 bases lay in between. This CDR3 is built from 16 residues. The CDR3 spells CASSHEDGANTGELFF. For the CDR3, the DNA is TGCGCCAGCAGCCACGAGGACGGCGCGAACACCGGGGAGCTGTTTTTT.

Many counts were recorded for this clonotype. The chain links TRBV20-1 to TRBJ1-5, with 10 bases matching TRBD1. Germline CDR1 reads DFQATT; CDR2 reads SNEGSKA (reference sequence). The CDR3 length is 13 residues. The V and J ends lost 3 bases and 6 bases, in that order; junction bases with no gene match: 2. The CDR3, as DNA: TGCAGTGCTAGGTGGGACAGGGGTCAGCCCCAGCATTTT. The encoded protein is CSARWDRGQPQHF.

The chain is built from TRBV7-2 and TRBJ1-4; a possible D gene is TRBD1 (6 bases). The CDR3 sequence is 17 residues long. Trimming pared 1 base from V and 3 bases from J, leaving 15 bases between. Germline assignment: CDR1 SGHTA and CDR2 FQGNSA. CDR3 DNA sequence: TGTGCCAGCAGCTTAGGAGGGTGGGGGCGTTCTAATGAAAAACTGTTTTTT. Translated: CASSLGGWGRSNEKLFF.

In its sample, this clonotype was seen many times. DNA of the CDR3: TGCAGCGTTGATGAGCAGAATACCGGGGAGCTGTTTTTT. This encodes CSVDEQNTGELFF. This chain connects TRBV29-1 to TRBJ2-2; D is undetermined. Germline CDR1 SQVTM, CDR2 ANQGSEA. The CDR3 is made up of 13 amino acids. V was trimmed by 3 bases and J by 5 bases, leaving 10 bases between them.

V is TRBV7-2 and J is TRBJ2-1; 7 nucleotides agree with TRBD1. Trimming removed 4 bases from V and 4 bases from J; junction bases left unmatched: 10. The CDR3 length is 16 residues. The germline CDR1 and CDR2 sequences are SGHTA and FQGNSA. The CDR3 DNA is TGTGCCAGCAGCTCCAACAGGGGCCCTAGGTACAATGAGCAGTTCTTC. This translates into CASSSNRGPRYNEQFF.

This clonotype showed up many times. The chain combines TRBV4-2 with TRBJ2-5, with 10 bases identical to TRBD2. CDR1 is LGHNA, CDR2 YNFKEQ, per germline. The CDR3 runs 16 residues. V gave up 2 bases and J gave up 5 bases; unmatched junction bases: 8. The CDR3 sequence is CASSQLVAGGRETQYF. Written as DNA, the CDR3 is TGTGCCAGCAGCCAATTAGTAGCGGGGGGAAGGGAGACCCAGTACTTC.

The CDR3 is CASSLGLVGDEQFF. In DNA form, the CDR3 reads TGCGCCAGCAGCTTGGGGCTCGTCGGCGATGAGCAGTTCTTC. The genes are TRBV5-1 and TRBJ2-1; D is undetermined. This CDR3 is 14 amino acids long. V gave up 0 bases and J gave up 8 bases, with 12 bases separating them. Germline V gene sequence: CDR1 SGHRS, CDR2 YFSETQ.

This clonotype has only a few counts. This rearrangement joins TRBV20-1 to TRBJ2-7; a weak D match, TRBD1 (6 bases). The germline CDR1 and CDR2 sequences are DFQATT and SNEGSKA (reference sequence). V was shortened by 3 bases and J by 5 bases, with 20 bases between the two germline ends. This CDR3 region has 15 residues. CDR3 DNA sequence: TGCAGTGCTAGCCCCTGGACAGACACGTCCCACGAGCAGTACTTC. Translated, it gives CSASPWTDTSHEQYF.

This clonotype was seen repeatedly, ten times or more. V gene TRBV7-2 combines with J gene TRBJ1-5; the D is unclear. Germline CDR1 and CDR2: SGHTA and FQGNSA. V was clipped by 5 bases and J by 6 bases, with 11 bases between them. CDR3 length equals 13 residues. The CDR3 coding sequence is TGTGCCAGCAGCCTGGAGCGGGGTCAGCCCCAGCATTTT. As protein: CASSLERGQPQHF.

CDR3 in amino acids: CAISARGTGKYEQYF. The CDR3 nucleotides are TGTGCCATCAGTGCGAGGGGGACAGGGAAATACGAGCAGTACTTC. The genes are TRBV10-3 and TRBJ2-7, with 9 bases identical to TRBD1. The V segment lost 4 bases and the J segment 4 bases; nucleotides outside the gene matches: 8. Germline values: CDR1 ENHRY, CDR2 SYGVKD. The CDR3 has 15 amino acids.

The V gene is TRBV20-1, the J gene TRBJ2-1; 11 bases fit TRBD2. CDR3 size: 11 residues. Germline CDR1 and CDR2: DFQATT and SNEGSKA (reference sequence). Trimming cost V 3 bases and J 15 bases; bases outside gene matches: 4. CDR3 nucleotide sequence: TGCAGTGCTAGTGAGCTAGCGGGAGGGTTCTTC. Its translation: CSASELAGGFF.

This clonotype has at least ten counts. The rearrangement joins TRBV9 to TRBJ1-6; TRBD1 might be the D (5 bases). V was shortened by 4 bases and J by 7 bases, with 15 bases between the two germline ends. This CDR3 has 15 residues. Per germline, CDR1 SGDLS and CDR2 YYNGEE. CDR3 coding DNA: TGTGCCAGCAGCCCCCTGGGCCAGGGAAATTCACCCCTCCACTTT. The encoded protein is CASSPLGQGNSPLHF. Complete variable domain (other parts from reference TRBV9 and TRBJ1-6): DSGVTQTPKHLITATGQRVTLRCSPRSGDLSVYWYQQSLDQGLQFLIQYYNGEERAKGNILERFSAQQFPDLHSELNLSSLELGDSALYFCASSPLGQGNSPLHFGNGTRLTVT.

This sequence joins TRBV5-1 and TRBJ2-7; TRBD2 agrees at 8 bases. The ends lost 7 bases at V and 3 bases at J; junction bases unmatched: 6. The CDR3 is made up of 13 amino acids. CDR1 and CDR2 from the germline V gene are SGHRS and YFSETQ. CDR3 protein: CASREGPIYEQYF. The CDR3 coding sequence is TGCGCCAGCCGGGAGGGACCTATCTACGAGCAGTACTTC. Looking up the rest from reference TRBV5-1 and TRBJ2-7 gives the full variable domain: KAGVTQTPRYLIKTRGQQVTLSCSPISGHRSVSWYQQTPGQGLQFLFEYFSETQRNKGNFPGRFSGRQFSNSRSEMNVSTLELGDSALYLCASREGPIYEQYFGPGTRLTVT.

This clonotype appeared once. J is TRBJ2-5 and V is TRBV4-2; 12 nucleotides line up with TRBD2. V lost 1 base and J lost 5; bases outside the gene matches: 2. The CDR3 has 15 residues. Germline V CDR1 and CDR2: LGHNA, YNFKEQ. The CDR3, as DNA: TGTGCCAGCAGCCAAGGACTAGCGGGGGACGAGACCCAGTACTTC. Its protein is CASSQGLAGDETQYF.

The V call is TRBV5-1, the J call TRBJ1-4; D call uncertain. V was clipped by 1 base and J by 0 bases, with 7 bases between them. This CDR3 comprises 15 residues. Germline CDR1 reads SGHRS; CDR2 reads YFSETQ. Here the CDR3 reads CASSLIPSTNEKLFF. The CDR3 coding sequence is TGCGCCAGCAGCTTGATTCCTTCAACTAATGAAAAACTGTTTTTT.

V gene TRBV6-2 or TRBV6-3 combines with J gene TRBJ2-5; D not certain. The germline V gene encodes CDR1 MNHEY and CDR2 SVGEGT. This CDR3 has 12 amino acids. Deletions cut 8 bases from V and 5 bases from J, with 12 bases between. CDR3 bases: TGTGCCAGCGGCAGGAGTCGGGAGACCCAGTACTTC. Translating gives CASGRSRETQYF.

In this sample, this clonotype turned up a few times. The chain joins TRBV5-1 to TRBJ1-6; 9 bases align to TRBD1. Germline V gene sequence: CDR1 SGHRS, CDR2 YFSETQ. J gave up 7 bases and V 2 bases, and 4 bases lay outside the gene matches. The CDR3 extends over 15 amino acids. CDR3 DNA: TGCGCCAGCAGCTTTACAGGGGGCGGAAATTCACCCCTCCACTTT. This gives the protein CASSFTGGGNSPLHF.

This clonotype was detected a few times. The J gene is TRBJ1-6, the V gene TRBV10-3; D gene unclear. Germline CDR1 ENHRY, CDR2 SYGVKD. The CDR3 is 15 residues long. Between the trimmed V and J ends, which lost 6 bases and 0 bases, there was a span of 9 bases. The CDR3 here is CAISLGNSYNSPLHF. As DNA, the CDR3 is TGTGCCATCAGCCTCGGGAACTCCTATAATTCACCCCTCCACTTT.

In nucleotides, the CDR3 is TGTGCCAGCAGTCTCGGGGGGGATGGTAATGAGCAGTTCTTC. This sequence encodes CASSLGGDGNEQFF. V usage is TRBV28 and J usage is TRBJ2-1, with 8 bases identical to TRBD2. Germline CDR1 and CDR2: MDHEN and SYDVKM. The CDR3 has 14 amino acids. The V gene end was trimmed by 5 bases and the J gene end by 7 bases; junction bases not matched to a gene: 7. Based on the CDR3 plus reference TRBV28 and TRBJ2-1, the full variable domain is DVKVTQSSRYLVKRTGEKVFLECVQDMDHENMFWYRQDPGLGLRLIYFSYDVKMKEKGDIPEGYSVSREKKERFSLILESASTNQTSMYLCASSLGGDGNEQFFGPGTRLTVL.

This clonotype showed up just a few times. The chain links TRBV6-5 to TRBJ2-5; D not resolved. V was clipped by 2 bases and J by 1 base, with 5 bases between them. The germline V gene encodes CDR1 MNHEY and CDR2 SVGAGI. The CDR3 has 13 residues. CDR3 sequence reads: CASSYRFQETQYF. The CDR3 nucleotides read TGTGCCAGCAGTTACAGGTTCCAAGAGACCCAGTACTTC.